This T cell receptor (beta chain) was sequenced in a study of blood T cell repertoires in COVID-19 (dated by TCRdb to about 2020). Regarding the complete study: Samples covering the acute and convalescent phases of COVID-19 were provided by collaborators in the United States, Italy and Spain. The prospective study material was composed of cDNA or gDNA derived from T cells, B-cell-depleted T cells, or PBMCs. Subjects who had been exposed to COVID-19, were actively infected with it, or had recovered from it provided the deeply sampled blood TCRbeta repertoires that made up the dataset. The repertoires were released in a freely available public database meant as a resource for research on the immune response to SARS-CoV-2. Samples were obtained from the ongoing ImmuneRACE study (first 160 participants) and from 950 to 1,500 subjects provided by 6 global collaborators. Nearly every sample came with metadata listing a de-identified subject ID, COVID-19 status, age in years and sex. HLA class I and class II types, where available, came from metadata supplied by the sample provider rather than from assay-based typing.

The CDR3 sequence holds 15 residues, the cysteine and phenylalanine included. Only the CDR3 part of the read is kept: 45 bases, read in frame from the first base. The germline V gene (reference sequence) provides CDR1 MNHEY and CDR2 SMNVEV. V is cut by 6 bases and J by 2 bases, and the space between the germline ends is 15 bases. The investigation overall reported the following: The quantity of clinical and demographic metadata differed by source and by participant and was supplied without curation.

Concerning this clone itself: Its recognized antigen is unknown. No base quality information exists; no much larger clone differs at one position.

In the prospective study, participants were roughly 18 to 95 years old, resided in 24 geographic areas of the United States, and were enrolled through a virtual design. In the prospective study, participants were assigned to cohorts based on the clinical history participants reported in a screening survey and a study questionnaire. For ImmuneRACE Cohort 3, a participant was defined as recovered based on two consecutive negative NP/OP PCR tests, clearance by a healthcare professional, or resolution of symptoms. Mobile phlebotomists in the prospective study collected whole blood, serum and a nasopharyngeal or oropharyngeal swab from every participant. Prospective study participants could optionally give additional blood draws and questionnaires over a roughly 2-month period. Blood samples from the prospective study were shipped frozen or at room temperature prior to DNA extraction. TCRbeta CDR3 regions were amplified from genomic DNA by means of the immunoSEQ Assay, a bias-controlled multiplex PCR. The paper's data handling went like this. Within the assay, amplification of reference gene primers was used to estimate how many nucleated cells each sample contained. To quantify the absolute abundance of each unique TCRbeta CDR3 rearrangement, sequence reads were collapsed and filtered. For each sample, productive Simpson clonality was calculated as the square root of Simpson's diversity index over productive rearrangements. TCRdb holds this immuneACCESS table with in-frame rearrangements only. Some clones are missing; in checked studies, unresolved V genes explain under half, and the rest has no known cause. V and J calls and clone size are as listed in that table; D and trimming were resolved from the DNA. The sample profile shows around 220,000 clones; roughly 84% of them were found once. The ten largest clones add up to 6.8% of the sample.

Material for sequencing was PBMCs or T cells enriched from blood (not recorded which). Recombination connected TRBV27 to TRBJ2-3; possibly the D gene is TRBD1, per 5 matching bases. This TCR derives from a middle-aged woman who had recovered from COVID-19. The bases read TGTGCCAGCAGCCTCAGCCAGGGTATCACAGATACGCAGTATTTT. Its protein product is CASSLSQGITDTQYF.